This is a list of T cell receptor beta chains from one sample in a study of siplizumab effects on memory and regulatory T cells. Measured with immunoSEQ multiplex PCR; TCRdb has only the in-frame clones, and not every one. The sample carries thousands of clones, over 60% recorded once. Sequencing was performed on effector memory CD8+ T cells sorted from blood. These receptors were obtained from a human donor in good health. Each CDR3 is given with its conserved first and last residue. D genes are given only for firm matches. Rows give clone size only sometimes, using once, few, many, or a class for an expanded clone.

NA	TRBJ2-5	15	TRBV25-1	NA	CASSDLWDSRGTQYF	TGTGCCAGCAGTGATTTGTGGGACTCCCGTGGGACCCAGTACTTC
NA	TRBJ2-7	14	TRBV13	NA	CASSLQAISYEQYF	TGTGCCAGCAGCTTACAGGCGATTTCCTACGAGCAGTACTTC
NA	TRBJ1-4	15	TRBV27	TRBD1	CASKTGGFSMEKLFF	TGTGCCAGTAAGACAGGGGGCTTTTCTATGGAAAAACTGTTTTTT
NA	TRBJ1-1	14	TRBV6-6	TRBD1	CASSYSGGSTEAFF	TGTGCCAGCAGTTATTCAGGGGGCAGTACTGAAGCTTTCTTT
NA	TRBJ1-1	17	TRBV21-1	NA	CASSKKLRQGGDPEAFF	TGTGCCAGCAGCAAAAAGCTCCGACAGGGTGGGGACCCTGAAGCTTTCTTT
many	TRBJ2-7	15	TRBV6-1	TRBD2	CASSAGLAGSYEQYF	TGTGCCAGCAGTGCGGGACTAGCGGGGTCTTACGAGCAGTACTTC
NA	TRBJ2-7	16	TRBV4-1	TRBD2	CASSLRTSGPSYEQYF	TGCGCCAGCAGCCTCCGGACTAGCGGTCCCTCCTACGAGCAGTACTTC
once	TRBJ2-3	16	TRBV15	TRBD2	CATSRGGDGGADTQYF	TGTGCCACCAGCAGAGGTGGGGATGGGGGGGCAGATACGCAGTATTTT
NA	TRBJ1-1	13	TRBV12-5	NA	CASGFWGYTEAFF	TGTGCTAGTGGTTTTTGGGGCTACACTGAAGCTTTCTTT
NA	TRBJ2-5	14	TRBV6-5	NA	CAGSYFAGQETQYF	TGTGCCGGCAGTTACTTCGCCGGCCAAGAGACCCAGTACTTC
medium-sized	TRBJ1-5	14	TRBV30	NA	CAWSHTGNIQPQHF	TGTGCCTGGAGTCATACAGGGAATATACAGCCCCAGCATTTT
NA	TRBJ2-7	14	TRBV7-9	NA	CASSTSWENYEQYF	TGTGCCAGCAGCACCTCGTGGGAGAACTACGAGCAGTACTTC
NA	TRBJ1-2	17	TRBV13	NA	CASSSTPGTLANYGYTF	TGTGCCAGCAGCTCAACTCCCGGGACCTTAGCTAACTATGGCTACACCTTC
NA	TRBJ1-1	13	TRBV7-9	NA	CAATSLVGTEAFF	TGTGCCGCTACAAGCTTGGTAGGGACTGAAGCTTTCTTT
many	TRBJ1-2	15	TRBV7-4	TRBD1	CASSYSAGTAYGYTF	TGTGCCAGCAGCTACAGCGCCGGGACAGCTTATGGCTACACCTTC
NA	TRBJ2-7	13	TRBV19	NA	CASSIYLGYEQYF	TGTGCCAGTAGTATATATTTGGGCTACGAGCAGTACTTC
NA	TRBJ1-2	19	TRBV7-9	NA	CASSQLGLLGATANYGYTF	TGTGCCAGCAGCCAACTCGGTTTATTAGGGGCGACTGCTAACTATGGCTACACCTTC
NA	TRBJ2-2	16	TRBV10-3	NA	CAISEPTVRVPGELFF	TGTGCCATCAGTGAGCCGACAGTGAGGGTCCCCGGGGAGCTGTTTTTT
NA	TRBJ1-3	17	TRBV5-4	NA	CASSLAPTGNSGNTIYF	TGTGCCAGCAGCTTGGCTCCCACAGGAAACTCTGGAAACACCATATATTTT
once	TRBJ1-6	14	TRBV6-1	TRBD1	CASSAGQDNSPLHF	TGTGCCAGCAGTGCCGGACAGGACAATTCACCCCTCCACTTT
NA	TRBJ2-6	15	TRBV5-4	NA	CASTPVRSGANVLTF	TGTGCCAGCACCCCGGTTCGGTCTGGGGCCAACGTCCTGACTTTC
once	TRBJ2-3	19	TRBV6-4	NA	CASSSAPSCEGCLPDTQYF	TGTGCCAGCAGTTCGGCCCCCTCTTGCGAGGGGTGCCTGCCAGATACGCAGTATTTT
NA	TRBJ2-5	16	TRBV7-3	TRBD1	CASSHPGQDLGETQYF	TGTGCCAGCAGCCATCCTGGACAGGACCTGGGGGAGACCCAGTACTTC